The 17 T cell receptor beta chains reported below all come from one sample, sequenced in a study of vaccination effects on CD4 cells after COVID-19. Assay: immunoSEQ multiplex PCR; the TCRdb copy retains only in-frame clones and omits some. Counted here are roughly 41,000 clones, under 70% occurring once; the ten biggest clones make up 26%. Expansion of antigen-specific CD4+ T cells with viral peptide pools was carried out by the ViraFEST assay before sequencing. CD4+ T cell isolation took place after 10 days of culture. None of the vaccinated had previously contracted SARS-CoV-2, and their nucleocapsid antibodies tested negative. Antigens for these TCRs are unknown. Sequencing was performed on CD4+ T cells from PBMCs cultured with HCoV-OC43 spike peptides, taken before COVID-19 vaccination. Subset meaning: HCoV-OC43 spike overlapping peptide pool stimulation. The receptor set was obtained from a human donor who received a COVID-19 vaccine.

The chain employs TRBV7-8 and TRBJ2-1; D ambiguous. This CDR3 is built from 12 residues. Trimming removed 2 bases at V and 11 bases at J, with 10 bases between. Germline V gene lookup returns CDR1 SGHVS and CDR2 FQNEAQ. The CDR3: CASSLFTIQQFF. The CDR3 nucleotides read TGTGCCAGCAGCTTATTTACGATTCAGCAGTTCTTC.

V and J are TRBV28 and TRBJ2-3, with 8 bases identical to TRBD2. Germline-derived CDR1 and CDR2 are MDHEN and SYDVKM. The CDR3 runs 15 residues. Germline trimming cut 4 bases from V and 4 bases from J; bases unmatched to any gene: 7. This CDR3 reads CASSSLREGADTQYF. The CDR3 nucleotides are TGTGCCAGCAGTTCCCTTCGGGAGGGGGCAGATACGCAGTATTTT. Supplemented by reference TRBV28 and TRBJ2-3, the full variable domain reads DVKVTQSSRYLVKRTGEKVFLECVQDMDHENMFWYRQDPGLGLRLIYFSYDVKMKEKGDIPEGYSVSREKKERFSLILESASTNQTSMYLCASSSLREGADTQYFGPGTRLTVL.

The chain links TRBV12-3 or TRBV12-4 to TRBJ1-5, with unresolved D. V was trimmed by 7 bases and J by 0 bases, leaving 7 bases between them. The CDR3 loop spans 13 amino acids. The CDR3 spells CASKSYSNQPQHF. The CDR3 DNA reads as TGTGCCAGCAAGAGTTATAGCAATCAGCCCCAGCATTTT.

The V and J genes are TRBV5-1 and TRBJ1-1; no clear D gene. Looked up from germline, CDR1 is SGHRS and CDR2 is YFSETQ. The ends were cut back, 0 bases at V and 5 bases at J, with 11 bases in the middle. The CDR3 is made up of 14 amino acids. The CDR3 coding sequence is TGCGCCAGCAGCTTGGCCCCGGTGGGGACTGAAGCTTTCTTT. Translating gives CASSLAPVGTEAFF.

The chain recombines TRBV6-5 with TRBJ2-7; 7 bases align to TRBD1. With V trimmed by 6 bases and J by 0 bases, 8 bases remained unmatched. This CDR3 is built from 15 residues. Per the germline V gene, CDR1 is MNHEY and CDR2 is SVGAGI. For the CDR3, the DNA is TGTGCCAGCAGCGACAGGGCCGGTAACTCCTACGAGCAGTACTTC. Its translation is CASSDRAGNSYEQYF.

The gene calls are TRBV6-2 or TRBV6-3 and TRBJ1-4; 7 nucleotides match TRBD1. V shed 6 bases, J shed 5 bases, and the junction held 9 bases outside the gene matches. The CDR3 consists of 15 residues. The germline V gene encodes CDR1 MNHEY and CDR2 SVGEGT. CDR3: CASSPPGGANEKLFF. In DNA, the CDR3 is TGTGCCAGCAGCCCCCCAGGGGGGGCGAATGAAAAACTGTTTTTT.

The CDR3 sequence: CASSHLAGGYNEQFF. CDR3 coding DNA: TGCGCCAGCAGCCACCTAGCGGGGGGCTACAATGAGCAGTTCTTC. The chain is built from TRBV4-3 and TRBJ2-1; 11 nucleotides align to TRBD2. Germline V lookup: CDR1 LGHNA, CDR2 YSLEER. The CDR3 sequence is 15 residues long. V dropped 3 bases and J dropped 3; count of bases not matched to a gene: 1.

This chain connects TRBV6-2 or TRBV6-3 to TRBJ2-3, with TRBD2 identical over 11 bases. This CDR3 has 20 amino acids. V lost 2 bases to trimming and J lost 3 bases; unmatched junction nucleotides: 16. Per germline, CDR1 MNHEY and CDR2 SVGEGT. As DNA, the CDR3 is TGTGCCAGCAGTTACAGTCCGGTAGCGGGGGGGCCGAGAAGGACAGATACGCAGTATTTT. Amino acids: CASSYSPVAGGPRRTDTQYF.

This sequence joins TRBV18 and TRBJ1-1; tentative D call: TRBD1 (6 bases). The V and J ends lost 4 bases and 0 bases respectively, with 12 bases between them. The CDR3 extends over 15 amino acids. The germline gives CDR1 KGHSH, CDR2 LQKENI. The CDR3 loop reads CASSQGGSVNTEAFF. CDR3 in DNA: TGTGCCAGCTCACAAGGGGGGTCGGTGAACACTGAAGCTTTCTTT. Using reference TRBV18 and TRBJ1-1 for the parts outside the CDR3, the full variable domain is NAGVMQNPRHLVRRRGQEARLRCSPMKGHSHVYWYRQLPEEGLKFMVYLQKENIIDESGMPKERFSAEFPKEGPSILRIQQVVRGDSAAYFCASSQGGSVNTEAFFGQGTRLTVV.

This CDR3 is CASSPRQTTGELFF. The CDR3, as DNA: TGCGCCAGCAGCCCTAGACAGACGACCGGGGAGCTGTTTTTT. The chain links TRBV5-1 to TRBJ2-2, with D possibly TRBD1 on 5 matching bases. In germline, CDR1 is SGHRS, CDR2 YFSETQ. Trimming stripped 4 bases from V and 5 bases from J, with 12 bases between. The CDR3 totals 14 residues.

This chain links TRBV28 with TRBJ2-7; 8 nucleotides line up with TRBD2. The V gene's germline CDR1 is MDHEN and CDR2 SYDVKM. The CDR3 is made up of 15 amino acids. V lost 6 bases, J lost 7 bases, and 14 bases stayed unmatched. This CDR3 is CASRDQAGAFEEQYF. In DNA, the CDR3 is TGTGCCAGCAGGGACCAAGCGGGAGCCTTTGAAGAGCAGTACTTC.

This chain uses TRBV14 with TRBJ2-3, with no clear D. The CDR3 has 12 residues. Per the germline V gene, CDR1 is SGHDN and CDR2 is FVKESK. The V and J ends lost 4 bases and 3 bases respectively, with 5 bases between them. The CDR3 DNA reads TGTGCCAGCAGCCCGAGTACAGATACGCAGTATTTT. It is translated as CASSPSTDTQYF.

The rearrangement uses TRBV9 and TRBJ2-7; 9 bases are shared with TRBD2. The V segment lost 4 bases and the J segment 4 bases; nucleotides outside the gene matches: 12. Germline lookup yields CDR1 SGDLS and CDR2 YYNGEE. The CDR3 is made up of 16 amino acids. The CDR3 bases are TGTGCCAGCAGCTCGGGAGGTGCGACTAGCGGTTACGAGCAGTACTTC. This gives the protein CASSSGGATSGYEQYF. The whole variable domain, filled in from reference TRBV9 and TRBJ2-7, reads DSGVTQTPKHLITATGQRVTLRCSPRSGDLSVYWYQQSLDQGLQFLIQYYNGEERAKGNILERFSAQQFPDLHSELNLSSLELGDSALYFCASSSGGATSGYEQYFGPGTRLTVT.

J is TRBJ2-5 and V is TRBV20-1, with 10 positions matching TRBD1. Germline trimming cut 3 bases from V and 4 bases from J; bases unmatched to any gene: 2. This CDR3 contains 13 residues. From germline, CDR1 is DFQATT and CDR2 SNEGSKA (reference sequence). The CDR3 bases are TGCAGTGCTAGTTGGGACAGGGGAGAGACCCAGTACTTC. It yields the protein CSASWDRGETQYF.

The rearrangement joins TRBV28 to TRBJ1-5; D is possibly TRBD1 (5 bases). V was cut by 8 bases and J by 0 bases, with 17 bases left in between. CDR1 and CDR2 (germline): MDHEN, SYDVKM. This CDR3 region has 16 residues. CDR3 sequence reads: CASSRRDRSSNQPQHF. CDR3 nucleotide sequence: TGTGCCAGCTCCCGCCGGGACCGATCTAGCAATCAGCCCCAGCATTTT. Together with reference TRBV28 and TRBJ1-5, the CDR3 gives the full variable domain: DVKVTQSSRYLVKRTGEKVFLECVQDMDHENMFWYRQDPGLGLRLIYFSYDVKMKEKGDIPEGYSVSREKKERFSLILESASTNQTSMYLCASSRRDRSSNQPQHFGDGTRLSIL.

The CDR3 DNA reads as TGCGCCAGCAGCCAGGGTCGCTCAGGTAGTCAGCCCCAGCATTTT. Residues: CASSQGRSGSQPQHF. The chain combines TRBV4-1 with TRBJ1-5, with no clear D. This CDR3 region has 15 residues. V lost 3 bases and J lost 6, with 15 bases in between. Germline CDR1 reads MGHRA; CDR2 reads YSYEKL.

The CDR3 protein is CASSLRGSYGYTF. The CDR3, as DNA: TGTGCCAGCAGCTTAAGGGGTAGCTATGGCTACACCTTC. The genes are TRBV7-2 and TRBJ1-2, with a tentative D call TRBD1 (5 bases). V was pared by 2 bases and J by 4 bases, with 8 bases between. The CDR3 has 13 residues. Germline-derived CDR1 and CDR2 are SGHTA and FQGNSA.